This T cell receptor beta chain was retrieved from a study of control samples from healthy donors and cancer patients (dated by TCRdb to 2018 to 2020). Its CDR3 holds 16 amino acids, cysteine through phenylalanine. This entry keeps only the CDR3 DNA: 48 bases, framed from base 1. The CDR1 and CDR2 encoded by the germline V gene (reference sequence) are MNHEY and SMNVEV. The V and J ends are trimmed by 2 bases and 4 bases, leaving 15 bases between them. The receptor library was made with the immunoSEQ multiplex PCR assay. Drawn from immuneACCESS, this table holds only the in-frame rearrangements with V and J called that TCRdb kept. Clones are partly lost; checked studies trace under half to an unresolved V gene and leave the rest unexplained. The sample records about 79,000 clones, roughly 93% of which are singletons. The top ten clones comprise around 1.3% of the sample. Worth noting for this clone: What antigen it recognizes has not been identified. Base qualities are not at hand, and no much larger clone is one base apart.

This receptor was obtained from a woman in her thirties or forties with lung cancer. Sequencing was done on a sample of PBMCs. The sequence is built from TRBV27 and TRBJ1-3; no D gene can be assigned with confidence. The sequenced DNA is TGTGCCAGCAGTTTAGAGGGCAGGCTGGGCGGAAACACCATATATTTT. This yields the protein CASSLEGRLGGNTIYF.